This record concerns one T cell receptor beta chain sequence. Possible read error: a much larger clone is one base away. The data derive from a study of blood T cell repertoires in COVID-19. The assay was immunoSEQ multiplex PCR, and TCRdb's table has in-frame clones only and misses some. The sample yields about 310,000 clones, 89% seen once. Everyone who took part was roughly 18 to 89 years old, and they came from about 25 US areas. Self-reported history from a screening survey and questionnaire set each donor's cohort. Recovered status applied to Cohort 3 donors who had two consecutive negative PCRs. It also applied to those with clearance or with symptom resolution. J gave up 4 bases and V 3 bases, and 2 bases lay outside the gene matches. The germline gives CDR1 SEHNR, CDR2 FQNEAQ (reference sequence). There are 14 residues in the CDR3.

This TCR was sampled from a woman in her forties who had recovered from COVID-19. Sequenced input: PBMCs or T cells enriched from blood (not recorded which). This chain joins TRBV7-9 and TRBJ1-3; 8 bases are a match to TRBD1. As DNA, the CDR3 is TGTGCCAGCAGCTTCCAGGGGGCCGGAAACACCATATATTTT. This gives the protein CASSFQGAGNTIYF.